Listed below are T cell receptor beta chains from one sample, sequenced in a study of OX40 agonist ivuxolimab in advanced cancers. Some clones are missing from TCRdb's copy, which holds only in-frame ones; the method was immunoSEQ multiplex PCR. The top ten hold approximately 3.7% of the sample, which has just over 40,000 clones, 87% seen once. Sequencing was performed on CD4+ or CD8+ T cells sorted from blood, taken in a trial of the OX40 agonist ivuxolimab. These receptor sequences come from an adult with an advanced solid tumor such as melanoma, head and neck, liver or kidney cancer. Both conserved end residues are trimmed from each CDR3.

v_call | cdr3_aa
TRBV30 | AWRTGESQPQH
TRBV27 | ASSLGAGLNTEAF
TRBV28 | ASSRVGTKYSNQPQH
TRBV12-2 | ASRLALCGRRTYEQY
TRBV2 | ASRDRGGSPLH
TRBV30 | AWGEKGQNFKNEQY
TRBV18 | ASSPLAGAANEKLF
TRBV5-1 | ASSGSSGRARDTQY
TRBV7-8 | ASSFFRWGSDYEQY
TRBV2 | ASSRDRIDYGYT
TRBV28 | ASSLSVMGTQY
TRBV10-3 | AISDSGKEPSGANVLT
TRBV4-3 | ASSQVGAGGGYEQF
TRBV30 | AWSAVGQGNNSPLH
TRBV7-2 | ASSLAGGLSEKLF
TRBV11-3 | ASSLWSGGRDSYEQY
TRBV10-2 | ASRSAGVRLDTQY
TRBV10-3 | AISDTLRSGNTIY
TRBV5-1 | ASSPGLAGTDTQY
TRBV11-1 | ASSTDRGQPQH
TRBV2 | ASTVGRIHSNQPQH
TRBV28 | ASSNPGLAGFYEQY
TRBV6-6 | ASSFNKDTASSQY
TRBV10-3 | AISDSRGQLTGAF
TRBV4-1 | ASSHQDRDEQY